Detailed here is one T cell receptor beta chain. Germline V CDR1 and CDR2: SEHNR, FQNEAQ (reference sequence). The CDR3 contains 12 residues. The V end was cut by 5 bases, the J end by 7 bases, with 10 bases between. TCRdb's copy holds only in-frame clones and misses some; the assay was immunoSEQ multiplex PCR. The repertoire includes 55,000 to 65,000 clones, more than 95% of them detected once, and around 0.19% sits in the top ten. This sample was taken from a study of technical replicates of blood from several donors. Material for sequencing was T cells isolated from PBMCs. The chain recombines TRBV7-9 with TRBJ2-3, with D possibly TRBD2 on 5 matching bases. This receptor was taken from a human donor in good health. DNA for the CDR3: TGTGCCAGCAGCGGACGGGATAATACGCAGTATTTT. Its protein is CASSGRDNTQYF.